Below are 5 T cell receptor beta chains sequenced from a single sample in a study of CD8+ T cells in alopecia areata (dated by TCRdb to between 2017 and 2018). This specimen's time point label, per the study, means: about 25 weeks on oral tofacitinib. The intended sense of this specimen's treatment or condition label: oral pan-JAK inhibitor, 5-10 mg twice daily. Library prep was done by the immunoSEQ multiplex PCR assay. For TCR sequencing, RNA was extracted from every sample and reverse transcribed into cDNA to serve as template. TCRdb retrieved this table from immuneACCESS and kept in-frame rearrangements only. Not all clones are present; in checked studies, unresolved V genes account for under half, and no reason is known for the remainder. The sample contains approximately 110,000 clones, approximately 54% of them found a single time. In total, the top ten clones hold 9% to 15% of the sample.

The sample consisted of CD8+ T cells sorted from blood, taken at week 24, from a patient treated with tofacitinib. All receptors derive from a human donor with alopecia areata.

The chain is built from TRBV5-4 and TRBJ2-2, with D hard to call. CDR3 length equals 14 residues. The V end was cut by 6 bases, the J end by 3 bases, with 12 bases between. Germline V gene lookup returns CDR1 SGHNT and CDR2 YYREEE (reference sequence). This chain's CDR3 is CASTPQPDTGELFF. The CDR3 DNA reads TGTGCCAGCACCCCCCAGCCCGACACCGGGGAGCTGTTTTTT.

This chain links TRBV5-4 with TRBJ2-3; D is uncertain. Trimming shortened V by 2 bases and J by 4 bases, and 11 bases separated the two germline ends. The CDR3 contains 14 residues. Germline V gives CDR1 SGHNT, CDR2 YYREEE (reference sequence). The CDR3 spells CASSFPELPDTQYF. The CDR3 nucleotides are TGTGCCAGCAGCTTTCCCGAACTCCCAGATACGCAGTATTTT.

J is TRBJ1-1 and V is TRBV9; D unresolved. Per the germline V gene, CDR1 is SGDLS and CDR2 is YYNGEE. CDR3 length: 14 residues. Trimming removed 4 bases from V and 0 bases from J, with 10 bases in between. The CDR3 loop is CASSPSGVNTEAFF. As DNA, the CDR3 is TGTGCCAGCAGCCCCTCCGGGGTGAACACTGAAGCTTTCTTT.

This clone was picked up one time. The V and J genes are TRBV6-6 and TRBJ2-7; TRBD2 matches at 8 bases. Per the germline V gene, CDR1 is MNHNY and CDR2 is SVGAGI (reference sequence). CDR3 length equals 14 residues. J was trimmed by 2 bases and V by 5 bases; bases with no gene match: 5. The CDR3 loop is CASSVTSEAYEQYF. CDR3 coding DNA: TGTGCCAGCAGTGTGACTAGCGAGGCCTACGAGCAGTACTTC.

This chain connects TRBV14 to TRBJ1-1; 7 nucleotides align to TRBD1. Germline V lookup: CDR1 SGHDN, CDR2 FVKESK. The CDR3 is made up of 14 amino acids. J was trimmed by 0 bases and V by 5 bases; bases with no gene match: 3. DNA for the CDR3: TGTGCCAGCAGCGACAGGGCGATGAACACTGAAGCTTTCTTT. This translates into CASSDRAMNTEAFF.